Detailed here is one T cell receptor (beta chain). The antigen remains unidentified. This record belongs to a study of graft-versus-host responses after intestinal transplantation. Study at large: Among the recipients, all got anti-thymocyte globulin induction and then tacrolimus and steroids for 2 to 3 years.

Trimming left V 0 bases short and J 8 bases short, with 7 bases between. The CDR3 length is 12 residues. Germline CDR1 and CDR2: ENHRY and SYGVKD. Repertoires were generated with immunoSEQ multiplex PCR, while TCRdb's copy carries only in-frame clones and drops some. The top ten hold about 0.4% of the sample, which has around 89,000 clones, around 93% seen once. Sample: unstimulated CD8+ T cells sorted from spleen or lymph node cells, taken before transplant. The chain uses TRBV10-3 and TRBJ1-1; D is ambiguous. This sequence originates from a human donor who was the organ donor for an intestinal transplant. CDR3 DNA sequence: TGTGCCATCAGTGAGTCCCCGAGGGAAGCTTTCTTT. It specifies CAISESPREAFF.